A selection of T cell receptor beta chains follows, all from one sample in a study of synovial regulatory T cells in juvenile arthritis. The protocol was immunoSEQ multiplex PCR, while the TCRdb copy is restricted to in-frame clones and leaves out a portion. The repertoire table contains several thousand clones. The source material was Treg cells from blood. The receptors shown here come from a donor aged 2-30 years with juvenile idiopathic arthritis. CDR3s include the opening cysteine and the closing phenylalanine or tryptophan. Size is stated for part of the rows, as once, few or many counts, or as a class when the clone is expanded.

V: TRBV7-3; J: TRBJ2-1; size: .; CDR3: CASSLKLGRLPDEQFF
V: TRBV5-1; J: TRBJ1-2; size: .; CDR3: CASSLYSNYGYTF
V: TRBV27; J: TRBJ1-1; size: .; CDR3: CASSPPGRMNTEAFF
V: TRBV2; J: TRBJ2-1; size: .; CDR3: CASTRAGVGSNEQFF
V: TRBV5-1; J: TRBJ2-7; size: .; CDR3: CASSYGQQKEQYF
V: TRBV15; J: TRBJ1-2; size: .; CDR3: CATSRNTGGAYGYTF
V: TRBV28; J: TRBJ2-3; size: .; CDR3: CASSTRRDFSYTDTQYF
V: TRBV2; J: TRBJ1-2; size: medium-sized; CDR3: CASSVGQGWGYTF
V: TRBV10-3; J: TRBJ2-1; size: .; CDR3: CAIGGRASNEQFF
V: TRBV6-1; J: TRBJ1-1; size: medium-sized; CDR3: CASRQWQGGTEAFF
V: TRBV16; J: TRBJ2-2; size: .; CDR3: CASSPFANTGELFF
V: TRBV5-4; J: TRBJ2-2; size: .; CDR3: CAAQGLNTGELFF
V: TRBV5-1; J: TRBJ2-7; size: .; CDR3: CASSPRDSRSYEQYF
V: TRBV27; J: TRBJ2-7; size: .; CDR3: CASSFNQGGYEQYF
V: TRBV25-1; J: TRBJ1-2; size: .; CDR3: CASRGGLPGYTF
V: TRBV28; J: TRBJ2-7; size: .; CDR3: CASSFGTTPYEQYF
V: TRBV11-1; J: TRBJ2-3; size: .; CDR3: CASSLAGGPSDTQYF
V: TRBV11-2; J: TRBJ2-3; size: .; CDR3: CASSWGTSGSGRGDTQYF
V: TRBV5-1; J: TRBJ2-5; size: .; CDR3: CASSLAVETQYF
V: TRBV4-2; J: TRBJ2-2; size: .; CDR3: CASSQGDLTGGTGELFF
V: TRBV15; J: TRBJ1-4; size: .; CDR3: CATSRGRNEKLFF
V: TRBV7-6; J: TRBJ1-2; size: .; CDR3: CASSGAGDYGYTF
V: TRBV6-5; J: TRBJ2-2; size: medium-sized; CDR3: CASSSLGYTGELFF
V: TRBV5-1; J: TRBJ1-1; size: .; CDR3: CASRGESTEAFF
V: TRBV4-3; J: TRBJ2-2; size: .; CDR3: CASSQEAAGSPGGELFF
V: TRBV6-1; J: TRBJ1-2; size: .; CDR3: CASSYLAGADGYTF
V: TRBV4-2; J: TRBJ2-3; size: .; CDR3: CASSRTDTQYF
V: TRBV6-5; J: TRBJ1-1; size: .; CDR3: CASSNSRAGRAFF
V: TRBV11-2; J: TRBJ1-2; size: medium-sized; CDR3: CASSFGLVDYGYTF
V: TRBV10-3; J: TRBJ2-7; size: .; CDR3: CAIRGGPSYEQYF
V: TRBV28; J: TRBJ2-5; size: .; CDR3: CASFPGTSSETQYF
V: TRBV7-2; J: TRBJ2-5; size: .; CDR3: CASSSLYQETQYF
V: TRBV28; J: TRBJ1-2; size: .; CDR3: CASSFVDSQSGYTF
V: TRBV7-8; J: TRBJ2-1; size: .; CDR3: CASSLVYGGSHEQFF
V: TRBV5-1; J: TRBJ2-7; size: .; CDR3: CASSLGRNFYEQYF
V: TRBV6-1; J: TRBJ2-5; size: medium-sized; CDR3: CASGHRGQQETQYF
V: TRBV15; J: TRBJ2-5; size: .; CDR3: CATSGQGSQYF
V: TRBV6-1; J: TRBJ1-5; size: .; CDR3: CASSDRPSNQPQHF
V: TRBV28; J: TRBJ1-3; size: .; CDR3: CASNTASILSGNTIYF
V: TRBV6-5; J: TRBJ2-6; size: .; CDR3: CASSYLGPGANVLTF
V: TRBV10-1; J: TRBJ2-4; size: .; CDR3: CASSDRVRDKNIQYF